The TCR beta chain under discussion was sequenced for a study of blood T cell repertoires in COVID-19. Looking at the study overall: T cells, B-cell-depleted T cells, or PBMCs supplied cDNA or gDNA.

Some clones are missing from TCRdb's copy, which holds only in-frame ones; the method was immunoSEQ multiplex PCR. The repertoire includes 430,000 or so clones, about 90% of them detected once, and roughly 0.76% sits in the top ten. While infection was still active, Seattle patients were enrolled and then followed longitudinally. Trimming removed 7 bases from V and 3 bases from J; junction bases left unmatched: 5. The CDR3 is 14 amino acids. Per the germline V gene, CDR1 is MNHEY and CDR2 is SVGAGI. The sample consisted of peripheral blood. This clonotype originated in a young man with COVID-19, enrolled during active disease. V is TRBV6-5 and J is TRBJ2-7; TRBD2 aligns across 11 bases. The CDR3 coding sequence is TGTGCCAGCACAGGACTAGCGGGCAACTACGAGCAGTACTTC. Amino acid sequence: CASTGLAGNYEQYF.